The sequence of this TCR beta chain was determined in a study of blood T cell repertoires in COVID-19. For the study at large: Material from acute and convalescent COVID-19 was sourced from the United States, Italy and Spain. The cDNA or gDNA used as material had been derived from T cells, B-cell-depleted T cells, or PBMCs.

Repertoires were generated with immunoSEQ multiplex PCR, while TCRdb's copy carries only in-frame clones and drops some. Seen here are under 250,000 clones, around 85% observed once, and the top ten hold roughly 7.9%. Per germline, CDR1 MNHEY and CDR2 SVGAGI. Trimming removed 7 bases from V and 0 bases from J; junction bases left unmatched: 4. This CDR3 contains 14 residues. This receptor was identified in a woman older than 75 with acute or convalescent COVID-19. V usage is TRBV6-5 and J usage is TRBJ2-3, with 7 positions matching TRBD2. The sequencing input was peripheral blood. The CDR3, as DNA: TGTGCCAGCATAGCGGGCCTCAGCACAGATACGCAGTATTTT. Its protein is CASIAGLSTDTQYF.